Following are 2 T cell receptor beta chains from one sample sequenced in a study of shared clonotypes between healthy human individuals. Repertoires were generated with immunoSEQ multiplex PCR, while TCRdb's copy carries only in-frame clones and drops some. The sample holds approximately 2.4 million clones, approximately 96% seen once. Sequencing input: naive CD4+ T cells sorted from blood. Subset denoted: CD45RA+ positively selected. The origin of the receptors is a man in his late teens or twenties in good health.

V gene TRBV5-1 combines with J gene TRBJ2-5, with TRBD1 matching 9 bases. In germline, CDR1 is SGHRS, CDR2 YFSETQ. V lost 6 bases, J lost 4 bases, and 10 bases stayed unmatched. The CDR3 contains 15 residues. Written as DNA, the CDR3 is TGCGCCAGCACCGAACCGGGACAGGGTCGAGAGACCCAGTACTTC. It yields the protein CASTEPGQGRETQYF.

The chain combines TRBV5-1 with TRBJ1-2; the D gene is possibly TRBD1 (5 bases). The V end lost 0 bases, the J end lost 2 bases, and 14 bases lay between the germline ends. The germline V gene has CDR1 SGHRS and CDR2 YFSETQ. This CDR3 contains 16 residues. The CDR3 loop is CASSLAWETANYGYTF. CDR3 DNA: TGCGCCAGCAGCTTGGCCTGGGAGACAGCCAACTATGGCTACACCTTC.